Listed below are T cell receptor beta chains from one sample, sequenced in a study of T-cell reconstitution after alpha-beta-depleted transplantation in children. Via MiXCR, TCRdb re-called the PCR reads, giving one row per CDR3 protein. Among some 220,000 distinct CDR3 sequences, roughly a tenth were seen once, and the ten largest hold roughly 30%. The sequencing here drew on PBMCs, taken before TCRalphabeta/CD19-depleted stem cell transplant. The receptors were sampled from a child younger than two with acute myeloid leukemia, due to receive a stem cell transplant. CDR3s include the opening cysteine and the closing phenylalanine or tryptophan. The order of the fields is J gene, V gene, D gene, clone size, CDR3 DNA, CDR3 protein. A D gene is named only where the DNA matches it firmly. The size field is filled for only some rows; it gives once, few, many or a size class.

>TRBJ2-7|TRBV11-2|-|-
TGTGCCAGCAGCTTAGGGGACGGACCCTACGAGCAGTACTTC
CASSLGDGPYEQYF
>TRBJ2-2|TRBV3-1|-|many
TGTGCCAGCAGCCGACTCCAAAACACCGGGGAGCTGTTTTTT
CASSRLQNTGELFF
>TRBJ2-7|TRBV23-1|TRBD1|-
TGCGCCAGCACTGACAGGGTTCAAAACGAGCAGTACTTC
CASTDRVQNEQYF
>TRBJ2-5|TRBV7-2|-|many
TGTGCCAGCAGCTTAAAACCGGACAGACAAGAGACCCAGTACTTC
CASSLKPDRQETQYF
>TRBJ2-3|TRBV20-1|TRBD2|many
TGCAGTGCTAGAGTTCTTAGCGGGAGGTCTGCAGATACGCAGTATTTT
CSARVLSGRSADTQYF
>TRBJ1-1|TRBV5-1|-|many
TGCGCCAGCAGCTCCCTTTTAGATAGCACTGAAGCTTTCTTT
CASSSLLDSTEAFF
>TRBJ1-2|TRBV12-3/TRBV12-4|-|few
TGTGCCAGCAGTTTAGTAGGGGGTAGCTATGGCTACACCTTC
CASSLVGGSYGYTF
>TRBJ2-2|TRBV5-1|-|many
TGCGCCAGCAGCTTGGGGTCCCCCGGGGGAAACACCGGGGAGCTGTTTTTT
CASSLGSPGGNTGELFF
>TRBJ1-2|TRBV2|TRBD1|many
TGTGCCAGCAGTGAAGCAGGGGGCGATGGCTACACCTTC
CASSEAGGDGYTF
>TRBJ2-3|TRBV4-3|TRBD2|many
TGCGCCAGCAGCCAAGTATTGGGCGGGGGAACAGATACGCAGTATTTT
CASSQVLGGGTDTQYF
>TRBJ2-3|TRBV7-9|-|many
TGTGCCAGCAGCCAGATGGATACGCAGTATTTT
CASSQMDTQYF
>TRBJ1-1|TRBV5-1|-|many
TGCGCCAGCAGCTTGGAAGGAGCCGGGAAGTTCACTGAAGCTTTCTTT
CASSLEGAGKFTEAFF
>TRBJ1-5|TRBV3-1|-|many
TGTGCCAGCAGCCGGGGGGGTCAGCCCCAGCATTTT
CASSRGGQPQHF
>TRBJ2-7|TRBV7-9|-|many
TGTGCCAGCAGCTTGGACTCGACGCCGGCAGGGTTC
CASSLDSTPAGF
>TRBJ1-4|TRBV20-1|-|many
TGCAGTGCCTTAATGGGGGGCCGGGAAAAACTGTTTTTT
CSALMGGREKLFF
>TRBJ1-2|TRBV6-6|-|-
TGTGCCAGCAGTCAGGACGGGTATGGCTACCCCTTC
CASSQDGYGYPF
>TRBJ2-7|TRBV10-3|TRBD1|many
TGTGCCGCAACAGGGGGCGTACAGGACGAGCAGTACTTC
CAATGGVQDEQYF
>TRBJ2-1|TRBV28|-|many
TGTGCCAGCAGTTATGGGGAATCCTATCACAATGAGCAGTTCTTC
CASSYGESYHNEQFF
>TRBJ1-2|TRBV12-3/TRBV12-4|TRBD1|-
TGTGCCAGCAGTTTGCCTCCGGGACAGGGAGGAAATGGCTACACCTTC
CASSLPPGQGGNGYTF
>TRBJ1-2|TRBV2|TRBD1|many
TGTGCCAGCACCCCAAGACAGGGGAACTATGGCTACACGGACTTC
CASTPRQGNYGYTDF
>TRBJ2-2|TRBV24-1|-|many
TGTGCCACCAGTGATTTTGGGGGGCGCACCGGGGAGCTGTTTTTT
CATSDFGGRTGELFF
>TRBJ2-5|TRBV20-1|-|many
TGCAGTGCTACAATGCGGGCCCAAGAGACCCAGTACTTC
CSATMRAQETQYF
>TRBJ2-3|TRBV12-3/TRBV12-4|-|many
TGTGCCAGCAGTCCTTCTGGCAGCACAGATACGCAGTATTTT
CASSPSGSTDTQYF
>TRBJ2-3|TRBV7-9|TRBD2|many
TGTGCCAGCAGCTTAATGACTAGCGGGGATACGCAGTATTTT
CASSLMTSGDTQYF